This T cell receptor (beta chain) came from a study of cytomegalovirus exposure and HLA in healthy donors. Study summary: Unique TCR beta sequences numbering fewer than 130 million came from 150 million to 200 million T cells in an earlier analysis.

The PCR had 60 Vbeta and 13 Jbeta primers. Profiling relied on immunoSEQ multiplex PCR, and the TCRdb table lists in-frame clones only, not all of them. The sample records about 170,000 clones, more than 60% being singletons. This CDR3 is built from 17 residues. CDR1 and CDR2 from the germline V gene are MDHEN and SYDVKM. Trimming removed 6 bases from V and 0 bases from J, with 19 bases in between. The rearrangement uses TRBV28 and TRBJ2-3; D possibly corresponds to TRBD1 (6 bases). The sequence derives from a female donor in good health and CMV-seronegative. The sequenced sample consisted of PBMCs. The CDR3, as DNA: TGTGCCAGCAGGGGACGGACAGTTCTTCTTAGCACAGATACGCAGTATTTT. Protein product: CASRGRTVLLSTDTQYF.